The 10 T cell receptor beta chains reported below all come from one sample, sequenced in a study of T cells in Graves' hyperthyroidism and ophthalmopathy. The source material, RNA transcripts, was used to amplify TCR beta CDR3 regions. The HTBI set primed first-round TCR CDR3 RT-PCR. A single record per CDR3 protein comes from TCRdb applying MiXCR to the multiplex PCR reads. In the table there are around 560,000 distinct CDR3 sequences, over 15% of which are singletons. Sequences were obtained from blood. Source of these receptors: a woman between 18 and 30 years old with Graves' hyperthyroidism.

A few counts support this clonotype. The V and J genes are TRBV9 and TRBJ2-7; D is uncertain. CDR1 is SGDLS and CDR2 is YYNGEE in the germline V gene. The V and J ends lost 0 bases and 3 bases respectively, with 13 bases between them. The CDR3 totals 15 residues. CDR3 region: CASSVDSQIIYEQYF. In nucleotides, the CDR3 is TGTGCCAGCAGCGTAGACAGCCAGATTATCTACGAGCAGTACTTC. Full variable domain (missing parts from reference TRBV9 and TRBJ2-7): DSGVTQTPKHLITATGQRVTLRCSPRSGDLSVYWYQQSLDQGLQFLIQYYNGEERAKGNILERFSAQQFPDLHSELNLSSLELGDSALYFCASSVDSQIIYEQYFGPGTRLTVT.

At least ten counts were recorded for this clonotype. V gene TRBV7-2 combines with J gene TRBJ2-3; TRBD1 or TRBD2 may be the D gene (5 bases each). The germline V gene encodes CDR1 SGHTA and CDR2 FQGNSA. Between the trimmed V and J ends, which lost 5 bases and 1 base, there was a span of 13 bases. This CDR3 is 15 amino acids long. For the CDR3, the DNA is TGTGCCAGCAGCACAATGGGGCGGGGCACAGATACGCAGTATTTT. This encodes CASSTMGRGTDTQYF.

This clonotype was seen a few times. The V gene is TRBV10-3, the J gene TRBJ1-1; possibly TRBD1 for D (5 bases). Deletions cut 7 bases from V and 0 bases from J, with 9 bases between. The CDR3 runs 13 residues. The V gene's germline CDR1 is ENHRY and CDR2 SYGVKD. CDR3 coding DNA: TGTGCCATCACCAGGGATCTGAACACTGAAGCTTTCTTT. Translation: CAITRDLNTEAFF.

V and J are TRBV10-2 and TRBJ1-2; 8 bases line up with TRBD1. V shed 10 bases and J 1 base; nucleotides not matched to a gene: 11. CDR1 and CDR2 from the germline V gene are WSHSY and SAAADI. The CDR3 has 15 residues. DNA of the CDR3: TGCGCCACCTCGGACAGGGCCCAAGTTAACTATGGCTACACCTTC. Encoded protein: CATSDRAQVNYGYTF.

This clonotype was recorded many times. The chain couples TRBV6-5 to TRBJ2-5, with 12 positions matching TRBD2. CDR1 MNHEY and CDR2 SVGAGI come from the germline V gene. Trimming removed 1 base from V and 3 bases from J; junction bases left unmatched: 6. The CDR3 totals 17 residues. The CDR3 DNA reads TGTGCCAGCAGTTACTTGTATAGACTAGCGGGAGAAGAGACCCAGTACTTC. Protein: CASSYLYRLAGEETQYF.

This rearrangement joins TRBV6-7 to TRBJ2-2; 14 positions match TRBD2. TRBV6-7 is annotated as an ORF whose role is uncertain. V lost 2 bases and J lost 4; bases outside the gene matches: 12. The CDR3 length is 20 residues. DNA of the CDR3: TGTGCCAGCAGTTACCCCGAGACTAGCGGGAGGGCCGAGAGCACCGGGGAGCTGTTTTTT. Translated, it gives CASSYPETSGRAESTGELFF.

A few counts support this clonotype. This sequence joins TRBV7-8 and TRBJ1-2; 7 bases are shared with TRBD1. CDR1 and CDR2 (germline): SGHVS, FQNEAQ. The CDR3 has 13 amino acids. The ends lost 3 bases at V and 6 bases at J; junction bases unmatched: 4. The CDR3 DNA reads as TGTGCCAGCAGCTTTCAGGGGGTAGATGGCTACACCTTC. Translation: CASSFQGVDGYTF.

At least ten counts were recorded for this clonotype. This chain joins TRBV30 and TRBJ2-7, with D unresolved. The CDR3 has 15 amino acids. Trimming left V 3 bases short and J 0 bases short, with 15 bases between. Germline V gives CDR1 GTSNPN, CDR2 SVGIG (reference sequence). The CDR3 nucleotides read TGTGCCTGGAGCTACCCAGCGCGCTTCTCCTACGAGCAGTACTTC. Its protein product is CAWSYPARFSYEQYF. Full variable domain (rest looked up from reference TRBV30 and TRBJ2-7): SQTIHQWPATLVQPVGSPLSLECTVEGTSNPNLYWYRQAAGRGLQLLFYSVGIGQISSEVPQNLSASRPQDRQFILSSKKLLLSDSGFYLCAWSYPARFSYEQYFGPGTRLTVT.

This rearrangement joins TRBV29-1 to TRBJ2-7; D possibly corresponds to TRBD2 (6 bases). V dropped 3 bases and J dropped 0 bases, with 15 bases sitting between them. The germline V gene has CDR1 SQVTM and CDR2 ANQGSEA. This CDR3 spans 15 amino acids. CDR3 loop: CSVDSLADSSYEQYF. In nucleotides, the CDR3 is TGCAGCGTTGATTCTTTAGCGGATAGCTCCTACGAGCAGTACTTC.

Comments on this clonotype: Just one base apart from a much larger clone, this may be a read error. The gene calls are TRBV28 and TRBJ2-1; 7 nucleotides line up with TRBD2. V lost 2 bases, J lost 5 bases, and 6 bases stayed unmatched. Germline-derived CDR1 and CDR2 are MDHEN and SYDVKM. CDR3 length: 15 residues. The CDR3 here is CASSLMAGDHNEQFF. CDR3 bases: TGTGCCAGCAGTTTAATGGCGGGGGACCACAATGAGCAGTTCTTC.